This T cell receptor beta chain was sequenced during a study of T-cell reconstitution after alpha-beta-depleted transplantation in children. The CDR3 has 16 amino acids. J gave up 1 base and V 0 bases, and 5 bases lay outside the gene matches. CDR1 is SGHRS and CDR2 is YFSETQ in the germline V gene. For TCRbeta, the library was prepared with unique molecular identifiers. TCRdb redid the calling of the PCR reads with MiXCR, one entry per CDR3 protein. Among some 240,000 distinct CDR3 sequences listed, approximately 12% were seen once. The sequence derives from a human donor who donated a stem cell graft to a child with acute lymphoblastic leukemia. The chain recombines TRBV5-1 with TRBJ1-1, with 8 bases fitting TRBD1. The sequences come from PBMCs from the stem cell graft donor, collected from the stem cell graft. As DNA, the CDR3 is TGCGCCAGCAGCTTGGACACCGGGACAGGGAACACTGAAGCTTTCTTT. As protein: CASSLDTGTGNTEAFF. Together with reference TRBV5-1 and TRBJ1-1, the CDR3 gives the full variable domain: KAGVTQTPRYLIKTRGQQVTLSCSPISGHRSVSWYQQTPGQGLQFLFEYFSETQRNKGNFPGRFSGRQFSNSRSEMNVSTLELGDSALYLCASSLDTGTGNTEAFFGQGTRLTVV.